This T cell receptor beta chain was profiled in a study of early T cells in non-severe SARS-CoV-2 infection. A single record per CDR3 protein comes from TCRdb applying MiXCR to the 5' RACE reads. The data contain around 76,000 distinct CDR3 sequences, roughly 12% of them singletons. This clonotype was picked up many times. Sequencing was performed on whole blood. The TCR originated in an adult who was a healthcare worker with PCR-confirmed SARS-CoV-2 infection or an uninfected control (not recorded which).

The CDR3 DNA reads TGTGCCAGCAGCTTGGACAACAATCAGCCCCAGCATTTT. Amino acids: CASSLDNNQPQHF. V usage is TRBV5-4 and J usage is TRBJ1-5; D ambiguous. This CDR3 has 13 residues. Germline V gene lookup returns CDR1 SGHNT and CDR2 YYREEE (reference sequence). V lost 0 bases and J lost 3, with 4 bases in between.